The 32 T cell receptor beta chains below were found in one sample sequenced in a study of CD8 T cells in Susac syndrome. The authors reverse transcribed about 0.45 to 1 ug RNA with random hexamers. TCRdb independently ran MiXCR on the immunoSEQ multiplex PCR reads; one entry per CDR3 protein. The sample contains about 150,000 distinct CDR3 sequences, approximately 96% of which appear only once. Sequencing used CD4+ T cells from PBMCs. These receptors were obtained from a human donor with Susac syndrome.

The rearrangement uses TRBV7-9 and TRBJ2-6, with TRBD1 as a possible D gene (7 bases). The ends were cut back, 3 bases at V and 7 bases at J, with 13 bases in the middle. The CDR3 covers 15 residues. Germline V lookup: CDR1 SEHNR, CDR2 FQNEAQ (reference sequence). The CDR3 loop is CASSFGGGGANVLTF. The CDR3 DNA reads TGTGCCAGCAGCTTTGGAGGGGGCGGCGCCAACGTCCTGACTTTC.

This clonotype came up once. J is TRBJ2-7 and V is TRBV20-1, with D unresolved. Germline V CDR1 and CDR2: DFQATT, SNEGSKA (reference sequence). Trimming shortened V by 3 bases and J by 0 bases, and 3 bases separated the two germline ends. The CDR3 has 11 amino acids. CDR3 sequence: CSASSSYEQYF. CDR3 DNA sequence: TGCAGTGCTAGCAGCTCCTACGAGCAGTACTTC.

The CDR3 here is CASSTPELGRGTDTQYF. As DNA, the CDR3 is TGTGCCAGCAGTACCCCCGAGCTAGGGCGTGGCACAGATACGCAGTATTTT. The gene calls are TRBV12-3 or TRBV12-4 and TRBJ2-3; D gene unclear. Trimming removed 5 bases at V and 1 base at J, with 19 bases between. This CDR3 region has 17 residues.

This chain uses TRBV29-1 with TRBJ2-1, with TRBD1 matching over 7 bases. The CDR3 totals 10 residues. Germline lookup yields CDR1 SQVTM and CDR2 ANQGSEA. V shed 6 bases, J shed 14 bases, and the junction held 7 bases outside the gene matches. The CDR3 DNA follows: TGCAGCGTCGTCCGGGACAGAAAGTTCTTC. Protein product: CSVVRDRKFF.

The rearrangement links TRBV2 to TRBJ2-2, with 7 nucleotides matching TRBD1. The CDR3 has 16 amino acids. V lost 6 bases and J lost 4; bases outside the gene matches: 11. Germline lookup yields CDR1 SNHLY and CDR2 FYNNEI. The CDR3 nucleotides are TGTGCCAGCAGCCCGGACAGGCCACCAGGCACCGGGGAGCTGTTTTTT. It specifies CASSPDRPPGTGELFF.

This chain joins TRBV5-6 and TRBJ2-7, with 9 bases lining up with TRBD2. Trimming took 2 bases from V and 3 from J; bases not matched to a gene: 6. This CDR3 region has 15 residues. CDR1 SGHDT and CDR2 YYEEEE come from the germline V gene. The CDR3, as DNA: TGTGCCAGCAGCTTTTCGACTAGCGGTAACTACGAGCAGTACTTC. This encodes CASSFSTSGNYEQYF.

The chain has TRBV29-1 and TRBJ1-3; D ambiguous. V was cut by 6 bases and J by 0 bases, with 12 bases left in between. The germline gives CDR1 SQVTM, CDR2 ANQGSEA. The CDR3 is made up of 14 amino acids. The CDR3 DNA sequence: TGCAGCGTGTCGGACCCTTCCTCTGGAAACACCATATATTTT. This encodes CSVSDPSSGNTIYF. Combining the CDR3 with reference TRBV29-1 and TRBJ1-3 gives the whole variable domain SAVISQKPSRDICQRGTSLTIQCQVDSQVTMMFWYRQQPGQSLTLIATANQGSEATYESGFVIDKFPISRPNLTFSTLTVSNMSPEDSSIYLCSVSDPSSGNTIYFGEGSWLTVV.

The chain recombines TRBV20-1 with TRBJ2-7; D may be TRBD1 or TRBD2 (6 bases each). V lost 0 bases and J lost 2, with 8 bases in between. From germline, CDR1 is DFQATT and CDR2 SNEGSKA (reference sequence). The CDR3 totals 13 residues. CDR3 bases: TGCAGTGCTAGAGATCGGGGGCCCTACGAGCAGTACTTC. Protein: CSARDRGPYEQYF.

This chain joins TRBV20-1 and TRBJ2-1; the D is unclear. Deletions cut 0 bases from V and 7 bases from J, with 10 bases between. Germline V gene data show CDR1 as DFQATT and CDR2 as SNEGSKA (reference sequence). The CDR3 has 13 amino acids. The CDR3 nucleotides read TGCAGTGCTAGAGACCCCGAAAAAAATGAGCAGTTCTTC. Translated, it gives CSARDPEKNEQFF.

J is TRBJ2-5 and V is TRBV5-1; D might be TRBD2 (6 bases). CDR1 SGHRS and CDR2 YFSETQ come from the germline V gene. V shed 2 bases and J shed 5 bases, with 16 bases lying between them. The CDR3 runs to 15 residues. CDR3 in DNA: TGCGCCAGCAGCTTCAGCGGGTCTTCAGGGGAGACCCAGTACTTC. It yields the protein CASSFSGSSGETQYF.

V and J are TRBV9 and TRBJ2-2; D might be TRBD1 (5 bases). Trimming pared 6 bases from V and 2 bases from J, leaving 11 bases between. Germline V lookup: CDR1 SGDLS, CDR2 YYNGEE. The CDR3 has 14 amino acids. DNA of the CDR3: TGTGCCAGCAAAGAGGACACTAACACCGGGGAGCTGTTTTTT. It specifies CASKEDTNTGELFF.

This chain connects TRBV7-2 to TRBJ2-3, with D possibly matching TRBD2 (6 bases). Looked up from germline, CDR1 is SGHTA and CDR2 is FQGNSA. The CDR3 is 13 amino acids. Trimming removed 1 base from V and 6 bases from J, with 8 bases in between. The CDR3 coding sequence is TGTGCCAGCAGCTTAGTACTAGCTGATACGCAGTATTTT. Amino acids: CASSLVLADTQYF.

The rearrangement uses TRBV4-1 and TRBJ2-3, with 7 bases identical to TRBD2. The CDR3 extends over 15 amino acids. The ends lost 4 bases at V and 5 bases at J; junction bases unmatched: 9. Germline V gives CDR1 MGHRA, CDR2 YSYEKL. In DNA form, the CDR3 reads TGCGCCAGCAGCCCACTAGCGAGATCAGGAGATACGCAGTATTTT. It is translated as CASSPLARSGDTQYF.

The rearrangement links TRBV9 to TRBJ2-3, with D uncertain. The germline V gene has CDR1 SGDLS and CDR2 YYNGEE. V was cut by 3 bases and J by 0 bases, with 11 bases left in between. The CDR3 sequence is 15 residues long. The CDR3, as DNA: TGTGCCAGCAGCGGAGCGATGTCTAGCACAGATACGCAGTATTTT. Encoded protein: CASSGAMSSTDTQYF.

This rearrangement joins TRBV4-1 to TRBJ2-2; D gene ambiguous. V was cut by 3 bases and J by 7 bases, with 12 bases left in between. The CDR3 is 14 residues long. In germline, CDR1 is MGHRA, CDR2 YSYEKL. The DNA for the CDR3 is TGCGCCAGCAGCCAGTTCCTACCGGGCGGGGAGCTGTTTTTT. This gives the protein CASSQFLPGGELFF.

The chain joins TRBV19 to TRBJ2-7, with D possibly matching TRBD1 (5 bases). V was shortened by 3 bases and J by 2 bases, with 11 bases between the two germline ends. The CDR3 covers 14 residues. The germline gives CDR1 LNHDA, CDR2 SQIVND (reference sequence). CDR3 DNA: TGTGCCAGTAGTATCTCTATGGGGCCCTACGAGCAGTACTTC. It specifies CASSISMGPYEQYF.

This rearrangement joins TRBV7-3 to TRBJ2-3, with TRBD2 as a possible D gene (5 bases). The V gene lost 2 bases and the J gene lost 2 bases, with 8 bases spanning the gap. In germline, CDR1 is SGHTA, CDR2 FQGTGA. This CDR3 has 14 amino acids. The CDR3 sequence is CASSLGRATDTQYF. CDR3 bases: TGTGCCAGCAGCTTAGGGCGGGCCACAGATACGCAGTATTTT. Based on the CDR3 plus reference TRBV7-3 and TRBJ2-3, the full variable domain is GAGVSQTPSNKVTEKGKYVELRCDPISGHTALYWYRQSLGQGPEFLIYFQGTGAADDSGLPNDRFFAVRPEGSVSTLKIQRTERGDSAVYLCASSLGRATDTQYFGPGTRLTVL.

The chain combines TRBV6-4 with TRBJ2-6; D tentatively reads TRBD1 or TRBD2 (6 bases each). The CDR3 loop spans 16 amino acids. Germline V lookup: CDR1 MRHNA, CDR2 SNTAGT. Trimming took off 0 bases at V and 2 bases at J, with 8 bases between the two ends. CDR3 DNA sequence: TGTGCCAGCAGTGACTCCGGGGGCACTGGGGCCAACGTCCTGACTTTC. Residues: CASSDSGGTGANVLTF.

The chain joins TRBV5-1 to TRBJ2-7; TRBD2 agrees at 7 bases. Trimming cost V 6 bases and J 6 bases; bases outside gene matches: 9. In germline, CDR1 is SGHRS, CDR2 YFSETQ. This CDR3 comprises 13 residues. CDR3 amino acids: CASTPTTGGEQYF. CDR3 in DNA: TGCGCCAGCACGCCAACTACGGGGGGCGAGCAGTACTTC.

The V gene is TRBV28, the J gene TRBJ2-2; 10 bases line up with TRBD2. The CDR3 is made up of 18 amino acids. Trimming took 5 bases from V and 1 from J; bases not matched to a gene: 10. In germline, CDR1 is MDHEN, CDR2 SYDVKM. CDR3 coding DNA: TGTGCCAGCAGTGGATATGGGACTAGCGTTCTGAACACCGGGGAGCTGTTTTTT. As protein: CASSGYGTSVLNTGELFF.

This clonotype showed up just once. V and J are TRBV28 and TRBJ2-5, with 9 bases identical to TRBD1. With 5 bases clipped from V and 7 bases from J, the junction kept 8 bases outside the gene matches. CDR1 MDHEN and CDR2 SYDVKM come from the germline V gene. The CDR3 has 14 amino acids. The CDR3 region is CASSGGDRVGTQYF. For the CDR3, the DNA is TGTGCCAGCAGTGGAGGGGACAGGGTGGGGACCCAGTACTTC.

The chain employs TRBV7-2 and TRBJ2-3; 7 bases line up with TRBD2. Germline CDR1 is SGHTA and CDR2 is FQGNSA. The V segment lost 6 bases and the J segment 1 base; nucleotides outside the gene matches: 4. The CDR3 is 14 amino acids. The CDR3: CASRAAGGTDTQYF. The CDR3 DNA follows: TGTGCCAGCAGGGCCGCGGGGGGCACAGATACGCAGTATTTT. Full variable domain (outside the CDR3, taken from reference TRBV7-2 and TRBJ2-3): GAGVSQSPSNKVTEKGKDVELRCDPISGHTALYWYRQSLGQGLEFLIYFQGNSAPDKSGLPSDRFSAERTGGSVSTLTIQRTQQEDSAVYLCASRAAGGTDTQYFGPGTRLTVL.

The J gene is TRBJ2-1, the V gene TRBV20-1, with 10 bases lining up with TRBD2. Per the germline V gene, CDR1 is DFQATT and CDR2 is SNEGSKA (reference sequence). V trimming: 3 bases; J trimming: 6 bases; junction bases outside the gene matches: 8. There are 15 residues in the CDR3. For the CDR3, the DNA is TGCAGTGCTAGTGCTAGCGGGAGACGCGGCAATGAGCAGTTCTTC. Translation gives CSASASGRRGNEQFF.

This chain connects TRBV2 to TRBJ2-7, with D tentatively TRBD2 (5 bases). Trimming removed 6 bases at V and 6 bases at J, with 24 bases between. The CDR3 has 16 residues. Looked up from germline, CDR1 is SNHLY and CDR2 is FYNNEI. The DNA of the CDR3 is TGTGCCAGCAGCCCAGAGAGGGCCTTCGCATCACTCGAGCAGTACTTC. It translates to CASSPERAFASLEQYF.

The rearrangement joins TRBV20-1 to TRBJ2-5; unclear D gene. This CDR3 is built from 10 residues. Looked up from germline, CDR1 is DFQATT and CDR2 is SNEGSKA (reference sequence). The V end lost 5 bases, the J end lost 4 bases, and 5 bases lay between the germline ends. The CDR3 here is CSASPETQYF. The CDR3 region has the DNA TGCAGTGCTTCCCCAGAGACCCAGTACTTC.

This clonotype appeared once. The CDR3 sequence is CSASGTVTGELFF. The DNA for the CDR3 is TGCAGTGCTTCCGGGACAGTTACCGGGGAGCTGTTTTTT. This chain uses TRBV20-1 with TRBJ2-2; 7 bases fit TRBD1. This CDR3 has 13 residues. J gave up 5 bases and V 5 bases, and 5 bases lay outside the gene matches. Germline V lookup: CDR1 DFQATT, CDR2 SNEGSKA (reference sequence).

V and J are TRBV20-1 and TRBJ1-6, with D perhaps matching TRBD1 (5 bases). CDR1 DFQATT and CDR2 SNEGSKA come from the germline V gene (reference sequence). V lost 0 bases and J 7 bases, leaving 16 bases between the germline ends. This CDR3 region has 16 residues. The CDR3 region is CSARDLRAGLNSPLHF. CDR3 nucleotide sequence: TGCAGTGCTAGAGATCTCAGGGCAGGGCTAAATTCACCCCTCCACTTT.

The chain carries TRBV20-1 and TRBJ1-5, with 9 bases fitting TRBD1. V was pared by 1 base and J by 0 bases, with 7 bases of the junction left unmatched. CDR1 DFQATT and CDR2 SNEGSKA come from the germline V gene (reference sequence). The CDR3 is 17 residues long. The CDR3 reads CSARAQGARYSNQPQHF. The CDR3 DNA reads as TGCAGTGCTAGAGCACAGGGGGCTCGGTATAGCAATCAGCCCCAGCATTTT.

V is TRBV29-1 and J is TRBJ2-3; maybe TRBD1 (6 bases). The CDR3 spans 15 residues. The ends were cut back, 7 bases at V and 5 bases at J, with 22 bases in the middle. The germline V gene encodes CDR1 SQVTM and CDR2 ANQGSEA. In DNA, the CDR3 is TGCAGCGCCCAATTATACCGGGACACTGAAGATACGCAGTATTTT. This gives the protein CSAQLYRDTEDTQYF.

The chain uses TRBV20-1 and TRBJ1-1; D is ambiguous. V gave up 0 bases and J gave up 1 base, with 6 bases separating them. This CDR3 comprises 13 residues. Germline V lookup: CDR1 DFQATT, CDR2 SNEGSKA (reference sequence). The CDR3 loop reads CSAREDPNTEAFF. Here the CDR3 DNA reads TGCAGTGCTAGAGAGGATCCGAACACTGAAGCTTTCTTT.

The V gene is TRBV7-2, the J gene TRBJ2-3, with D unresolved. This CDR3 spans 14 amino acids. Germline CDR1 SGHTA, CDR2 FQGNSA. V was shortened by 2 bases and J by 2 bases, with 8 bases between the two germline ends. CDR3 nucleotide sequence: TGTGCCAGCAGCTTACCCAGTTACACAGATACGCAGTATTTT. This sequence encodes CASSLPSYTDTQYF. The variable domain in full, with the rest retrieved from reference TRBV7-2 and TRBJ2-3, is GAGVSQSPSNKVTEKGKDVELRCDPISGHTALYWYRQSLGQGLEFLIYFQGNSAPDKSGLPSDRFSAERTGGSVSTLTIQRTQQEDSAVYLCASSLPSYTDTQYFGPGTRLTVL.

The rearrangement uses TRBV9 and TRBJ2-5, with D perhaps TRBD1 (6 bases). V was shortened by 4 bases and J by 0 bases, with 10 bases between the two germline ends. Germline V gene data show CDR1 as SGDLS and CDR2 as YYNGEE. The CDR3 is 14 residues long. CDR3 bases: TGTGCCAGCAGCTCAGGGGTCCACCAAGAGACCCAGTACTTC. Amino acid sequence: CASSSGVHQETQYF.